This TCR beta chain emerged from a study of T cells after posttransplantation cyclophosphamide. Assay: immunoSEQ multiplex PCR; the TCRdb copy retains only in-frame clones and omits some. The profile shows 66,000 or so clones, approximately 92% of them singletons. This CDR3 is built from 15 residues. Germline CDR1 is SEHNR and CDR2 is FQNEAQ (reference sequence). Trimming cost V 5 bases and J 6 bases; bases outside gene matches: 11. The chain combines TRBV7-9 with TRBJ2-3, with TRBD1 matching 7 bases. The source is a woman aged 30 to 39 in good health and a related stem cell transplant donor. What was sequenced was PBMCs. CDR3 coding DNA: TGTGCCAGCAGCCCCCGACAGGGCCCCCTGGATACGCAGTATTTT. It encodes CASSPRQGPLDTQYF.